The clone carrying this T cell receptor (beta chain) has a count of ten or more. The data were taken from a study of T-cell reconstitution after alpha-beta-depleted transplantation in children. Preparation of the TCRbeta library used unique molecular identifiers. One entry per CDR3 protein results from TCRdb running MiXCR on the PCR reads. The repertoire has 380,000 or so distinct CDR3 sequences, about an eighth of them found once; the top ten carry 4% to 5.5%. CDR3 size: 14 residues. CDR1 and CDR2 from the germline V gene are LGHNA and YSLEER. V shed 6 bases and J 6 bases; nucleotides not matched to a gene: 10.

This sequence joins TRBV4-3 and TRBJ1-2, with 7 bases lining up with TRBD1. This receptor was obtained from a human donor who donated a stem cell graft to a child with Fanconi anemia. Sample: PBMCs, taken from the stem cell graft. The CDR3 DNA reads as TGCGCCAGCAGTCTCGGCCAGGGGGGAAATGGCTACACCTTC. Its protein is CASSLGQGGNGYTF.